The present TCR beta chain was sequenced within a study of graft-versus-host responses after intestinal transplantation. Study as a whole: Among the recipients, transplants were multivisceral, liver-intestinal, or isolated intestinal. Once they had received anti-thymocyte globulin induction, all recipients took tacrolimus and steroids for approximately three years.

Study-level points and caveats: Graft-versus-host to host-versus-graft clonal ratios in allografts were high in patients with graft-donor T cell macrochimerism. Some GvH clones were seen earlier in gut or blood, suggesting intestinal origin.

Germline V gene lookup returns CDR1 MNHEY and CDR2 SVGAGI. CDR3 length equals 11 residues. V lost 4 bases to trimming and J lost 3 bases, with 4 bases between them. Data came from immunoSEQ multiplex PCR; TCRdb stores just in-frame clones and leaves some out. This sample has about 85,000 clones, with 80% to 95% found just once. Note on this clone: Its antigen remains unidentified.

The sample in question was unstimulated CD8+ T cells sorted from spleen or lymph node cells, obtained before transplant. The TCR originated in a human donor who was the organ donor for an intestinal transplant. The chain links TRBV6-5 to TRBJ2-7; D remains unclear. The DNA of the CDR3 is TGTGCCAGCAGTTCCTTCTACGAGCAGTACTTC. It is translated as CASSSFYEQYF.